The 26 T cell receptor beta chains presented below share a single source sample, sequenced in a study of tumor and adjacent non-tumor tissue in lung cancer. A modified ARM-PCR protocol with three rounds of nested PCR amplified TCRbeta. TCRdb re-derived calls from the multiplex PCR reads in MiXCR, one entry per CDR3 protein. The sample has around 75,000 distinct CDR3 sequences, roughly 70% seen once; the top ten hold about a quarter. The template was RNA from unsorted bulk tissue. More than 3 cm separated this lung sample from the edge of the tumor. Sequences were obtained from distant non-tumor lung tissue. These TCRs come from a woman between 50 and 59 years old with non-small cell lung cancer.

This clonotype was observed a handful of times. One end of the junction is discordant with germline, which a read error may explain. The rearrangement joins TRBV28 to TRBJ2-3; D is unclear. The CDR3 sequence is 13 residues long. The germline V gene encodes CDR1 MDHEN and CDR2 SYDVKM. CDR3 loop: CASSPPSTDTQCF. Here the CDR3 DNA reads TGTGCCAGCAGTCCACCCAGCACAGATACGCAGTGTTTT.

This clonotype was recorded at least ten times. This chain connects TRBV29-1 to TRBJ2-7; D is ambiguous. Trimming took off 0 bases at V and 6 bases at J, with 6 bases between the two ends. The CDR3 runs to 11 residues. Germline V CDR1 and CDR2: SQVTM, ANQGSEA. The CDR3 is CSVEDPSEQYF. CDR3 DNA sequence: TGCAGCGTTGAAGACCCATCCGAGCAGTACTTC.

Concerning this clonotype: Given the absence of the conserved phenylalanine or tryptophan at the CDR3 end, a read error is likely. CDR3 sequence: CVSSQDQVSNQPQHL. CDR3 DNA sequence: TGCGTCAGCAGCCAAGATCAGGTTAGCAATCAGCCCCAGCATCTT. The chain joins TRBV4-1 to TRBJ1-5, with no clear D. CDR1 MGHRA and CDR2 YSYEKL come from the germline V gene. This CDR3 is built from 15 residues.

Comments on this clonotype: A much larger clone differs by one base, so this may be a read error. The V gene is TRBV29-1, the J gene TRBJ2-3; TRBD1 aligns across 9 bases. The CDR3 is 13 residues long. Germline assignment: CDR1 SQVTM and CDR2 ANQGSEA. CDR3 in amino acids: CSAKQGAKDMQYF. The CDR3 nucleotides are TGCAGCGCAAAACAGGGGGCCAAGGATATGCAGTATTTT.

This clonotype was found a few times. A read error is possible here, since a much larger clone lies one base away. V is TRBV20-1 and J is TRBJ2-5; D remains unclear. CDR3 length equals 12 residues. Germline CDR1 DFQATT, CDR2 SNEGSKA (reference sequence). The chain's CDR3 is CSADARQETRYF. The CDR3 DNA reads TGCAGTGCTGACGCTAGACAAGAGACCCGGTACTTC.

Points on this clonotype: A much larger clone differs from this one at a single base, so this may be a read error. This sequence joins TRBV5-4 and TRBJ2-1, with 8 bases aligning to TRBD2. The germline gives CDR1 SGHNT, CDR2 YYREEE (reference sequence). V shed 1 base, J shed 6 bases, and the junction held 9 bases outside the gene matches. This CDR3 is built from 16 residues. The CDR3 DNA follows: TGTGCCAGCAGCTTGTGTGGGGCAGCGGGAGCCAATGAGCAGTTCTTC. This codes for CASSLCGAAGANEQFF.

With regard to this clonotype: The junction departs from the called germline gene at one end, perhaps through a read error. The genes are TRBV4-1 and TRBJ1-5; TRBD1 agrees at 7 bases. Germline CDR1 MGHRA, CDR2 YSYEKL. The CDR3 totals 16 residues. The CDR3 loop is CPSSQETGDSNQPQHF. CDR3 sequence (DNA): TGCCCCAGCAGCCAAGAAACAGGGGATAGTAATCAGCCCCAGCATTTT.

The chain has TRBV4-1 and TRBJ2-3; no reliable D call. With 0 bases removed from V and 7 bases from J, the gap between germline ends came to 17 bases. Per germline, CDR1 MGHRA and CDR2 YSYEKL. The CDR3 extends over 16 amino acids. The CDR3 sequence is CASSQDRTGWANTQYF. In DNA form, the CDR3 reads TGCGCCAGCAGCCAAGACAGGACCGGCTGGGCAAATACGCAGTATTTT.

Note on this clonotype: At one boundary the junction diverges from the germline segment, which might be a read error. This chain connects TRBV4-2 to TRBJ2-3, with 7 bases aligning to TRBD2. Germline CDR1 is LGHNA and CDR2 is YNFKEQ. CDR3 size: 15 residues. The CDR3 reads CATSQEVGGLDTQYF. DNA for the CDR3: TGTGCCACCAGCCAAGAGGTGGGAGGGCTTGATACGCAGTATTTT.

The DNA of the CDR3 is TGTGCCAGCTGCCCCACCGCCAGCTCTTCCAATCAGCCCCAGCATTTT. Its translation: CASCPTASSSNQPQHF. The chain combines TRBV28 with TRBJ1-5, with unresolved D. Trimming removed 8 bases from V and 3 bases from J, with 20 bases in between. From germline, CDR1 is MDHEN and CDR2 SYDVKM. The CDR3 totals 16 residues.

This clonotype was detected ten times or more. The chain is built from TRBV28 and TRBJ1-2; TRBD1 agrees at 9 bases. The CDR3 has 15 residues. Trimming cost V 3 bases and J 8 bases; bases outside gene matches: 10. The germline CDR1 and CDR2 sequences are MDHEN and SYDVKM. CDR3 in amino acids: CASSFGTGNMRGYTF. The CDR3 DNA reads as TGTGCCAGCAGTTTTGGGACAGGGAATATGCGGGGCTACACCTTC.

V gene TRBV5-8 combines with J gene TRBJ2-2; D is uncertain. From germline, CDR1 is SGHTS and CDR2 YDEGEE. The CDR3 consists of 14 residues. V lost 1 base, J lost 3 bases, and 7 bases lay in between. CDR3 residues: CASSLTTYTGELFF. CDR3 coding DNA: TGTGCCAGCAGCTTGACTACCTACACCGGGGAGCTGTTTTTT.

This clonotype was counted once. Here the CDR3 omits its conserved ending phenylalanine or tryptophan, so a read error is the likely source. This sequence joins TRBV6-1 and TRBJ1-4; TRBD1 is a possible D gene (6 bases). This CDR3 has 14 residues. Germline V gene sequence: CDR1 MNHNS, CDR2 SASEGT. The V end lost 7 bases, the J end lost 2 bases, and 11 bases lay between the germline ends. The CDR3 sequence is CASNEGGTNEKLFL. The CDR3 coding sequence is TGTGCCAGCAATGAGGGGGGGACTAATGAAAAACTGTTTCTT.

The rearrangement links TRBV20-1 to TRBJ2-1; D gene uncertain. This CDR3 contains 13 residues. Trimming left V 0 bases short and J 4 bases short, with 7 bases between. The germline CDR1 and CDR2 sequences are DFQATT and SNEGSKA (reference sequence). CDR3 loop: CSARDPNYNEQFF. DNA for the CDR3: TGCAGTGCTAGAGATCCCAATTACAATGAGCAGTTCTTC.

The sample holds many counts of this clonotype. J is TRBJ2-7 and V is TRBV20-1; 9 bases match TRBD2. The V gene's germline CDR1 is DFQATT and CDR2 SNEGSKA (reference sequence). CDR3 length equals 15 residues. With 0 bases clipped from V and 4 bases from J, the junction kept 7 bases outside the gene matches. The chain's CDR3 is CSARDPGSGRYEQYF. The CDR3 DNA reads TGCAGTGCTAGAGATCCTGGGAGCGGGAGGTACGAGCAGTACTTC.

This clonotype appeared once. A much bigger clone sits one base away, suggesting this may be a read error. The CDR3 protein is CASSDIQGGIRGDNEQFF. In DNA, the CDR3 is TGTGCCAGCAGTGATATACAGGGGGGGATACGAGGGGACAATGAGCAGTTCTTC. V is TRBV6-1 and J is TRBJ2-1; tentative D call: TRBD1 (8 bases). This CDR3 spans 18 amino acids. Trimming took off 3 bases at V and 5 bases at J, with 23 bases between the two ends. The germline gives CDR1 MNHNS, CDR2 SASEGT.

This clonotype was counted ten times or more. The CDR3 region is CASSLGEETQYF. For the CDR3, the DNA is TGTGCCAGCAGCTTGGGTGAAGAGACCCAGTACTTC. V gene TRBV5-4 combines with J gene TRBJ2-5; D is ambiguous. Germline assignment: CDR1 SGHNT and CDR2 YYREEE (reference sequence). Between the trimmed V and J ends, which lost 0 bases and 3 bases, there was a span of 3 bases. The CDR3 contains 12 residues.

To note about this clonotype: The junction shows a germline mismatch at one end, possibly a read error. The V gene is TRBV6-5, the J gene TRBJ1-1; unclear D gene. Germline values: CDR1 MNHEY, CDR2 SVGAGI. CDR3 length equals 14 residues. CDR3 sequence reads: CASSSLGGLTGAFF. The CDR3 DNA is TGTGCCAGCAGTTCCTTAGGAGGGTTAACTGGAGCTTTCTTT.

Turning to this clonotype: Given a much more abundant clone one base away, this may be a read error. J is TRBJ1-1 and V is TRBV29-1; 9 nucleotides match TRBD1. The ends lost 7 bases at V and 0 bases at J; junction bases unmatched: 6. The CDR3 runs to 14 residues. CDR1 is SQVTM, CDR2 ANQGSEA, per germline. The CDR3 bases are TGCAGCGCTACAGGGGGCTTGCTGAACACTGAAGCTTTCTTT. It is translated as CSATGGLLNTEAFF.

This clonotype was seen many times. This sequence joins TRBV28 and TRBJ2-1, with 9 bases lining up with TRBD2. Losses at the gene ends were 7 bases for V and 5 bases for J; bases not matched to a gene: 9. In germline, CDR1 is MDHEN, CDR2 SYDVKM. The CDR3 totals 15 residues. The CDR3 protein is CASISTSGSNNEQFF. DNA of the CDR3: TGTGCCAGCATTTCCACTAGCGGGTCCAACAATGAGCAGTTCTTC.

In regard to this clonotype: The junction departs from the called germline gene at one end, perhaps through a read error. The chain combines TRBV12-3 or TRBV12-4 with TRBJ1-2; tentatively, D is TRBD1 (5 bases). The CDR3 spans 11 residues. The CDR3 loop reads CANSTGSGYTF. The DNA for the CDR3 is TGTGCCAACAGTACAGGTTCTGGCTACACTTTC.

This clonotype was found once. One end of the junction varies from germline; a read error may be responsible. The chain uses TRBV20-1 and TRBJ2-2, with a tentative D call TRBD2 (5 bases). The length of the CDR3 is 15 residues. The germline gives CDR1 DFQATT, CDR2 SNEGSKA (reference sequence). CDR3 sequence reads: CSATLTSPNTGEMFF. The CDR3 nucleotides are TGCAGTGCTACCCTAACTAGTCCGAACACCGGGGAGATGTTTTTT.

This clonotype was counted a few times. The rearrangement uses TRBV6-1 and TRBJ1-3; D is undetermined. CDR1 MNHNS and CDR2 SASEGT come from the germline V gene. The CDR3 totals 13 residues. V gave up 1 base and J gave up 14 bases, with 15 bases separating them. CDR3 nucleotide sequence: TGTGCCAGCAGTGAAGGCCCCGGGCGAACCGTATATTTT. This codes for CASSEGPGRTVYF.

About this clonotype itself: Germline and junction disagree at one end, which may indicate a read error. The chain has TRBV5-5 and TRBJ1-5; possibly TRBD1 for D (6 bases). The germline V gene encodes CDR1 SGHKS and CDR2 YYEKEE (reference sequence). The CDR3 has 15 residues. In DNA form, the CDR3 reads TGTACCAGCAGCTGGGGACATGGGCGCAATCAGCCCCAGCATTTT. Translation: CTSSWGHGRNQPQHF.

The genes are TRBV29-1 and TRBJ2-1; tentatively, D is TRBD1 (5 bases). CDR1 is SQVTM and CDR2 is ANQGSEA in the germline V gene. The CDR3 is made up of 15 amino acids. The ends were cut back, 6 bases at V and 0 bases at J, with 15 bases in the middle. Written as DNA, the CDR3 is TGCAGCGTCGGAGATGGGGCAAGCTCCTACAATGAGCAGTTCTTC. Protein product: CSVGDGASSYNEQFF.

On this clonotype: A much larger clone differs from this one at a single base, so this may be a read error. This chain's CDR3 is CASRLDMVNEQYF. The DNA for the CDR3 is TGTGCCAGCAGACTAGACATGGTCAACGAGCAGTACTTC. The rearrangement links TRBV12-3 or TRBV12-4 to TRBJ2-7; TRBD2 might be the D (5 bases). V lost 6 bases and J lost 5, with 14 bases in between. The CDR3 spans 13 residues.